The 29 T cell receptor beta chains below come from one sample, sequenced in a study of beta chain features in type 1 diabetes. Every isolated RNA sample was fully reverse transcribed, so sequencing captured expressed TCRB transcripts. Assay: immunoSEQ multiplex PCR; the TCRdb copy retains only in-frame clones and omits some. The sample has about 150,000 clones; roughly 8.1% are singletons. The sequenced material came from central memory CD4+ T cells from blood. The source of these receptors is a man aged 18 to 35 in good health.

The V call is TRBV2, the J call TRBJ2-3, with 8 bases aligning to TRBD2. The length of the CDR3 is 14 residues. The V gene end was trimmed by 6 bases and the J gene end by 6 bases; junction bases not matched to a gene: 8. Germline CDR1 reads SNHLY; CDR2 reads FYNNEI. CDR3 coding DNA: TGTGCCAGCAGGGACCGGGGGGGAGGGGATACGCAGTATTTT. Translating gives CASRDRGGGDTQYF.

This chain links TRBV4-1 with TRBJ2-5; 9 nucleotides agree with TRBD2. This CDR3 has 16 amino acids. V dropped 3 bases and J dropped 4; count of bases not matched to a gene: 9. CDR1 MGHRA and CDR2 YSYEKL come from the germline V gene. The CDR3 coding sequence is TGCGCCAGCAGCCAGACTATAGCGGGGGTCTTAGAGACCCAGTACTTC. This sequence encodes CASSQTIAGVLETQYF.

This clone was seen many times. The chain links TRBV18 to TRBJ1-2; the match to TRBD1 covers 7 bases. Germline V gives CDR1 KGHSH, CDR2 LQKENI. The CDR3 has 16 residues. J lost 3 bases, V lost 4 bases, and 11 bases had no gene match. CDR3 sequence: CASSLRGQQGDYGYTF. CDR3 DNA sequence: TGTGCCAGCTCACTGCGGGGACAGCAGGGTGACTATGGCTACACCTTC.

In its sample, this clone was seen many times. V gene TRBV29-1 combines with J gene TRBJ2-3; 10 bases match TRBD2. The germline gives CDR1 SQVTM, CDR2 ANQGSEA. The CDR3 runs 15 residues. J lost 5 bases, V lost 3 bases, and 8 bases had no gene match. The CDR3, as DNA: TGCAGCGTTGATGAAGCGGGAGGGCCGAAAGATACGCAGTATTTT. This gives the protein CSVDEAGGPKDTQYF.

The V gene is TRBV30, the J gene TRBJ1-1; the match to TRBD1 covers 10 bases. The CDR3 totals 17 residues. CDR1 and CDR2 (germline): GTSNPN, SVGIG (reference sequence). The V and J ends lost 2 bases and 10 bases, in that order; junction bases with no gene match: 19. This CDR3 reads CAWSHGSRDRGSRRAFF. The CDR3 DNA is TGTGCCTGGAGTCACGGGAGCCGGGACAGGGGATCGAGGAGAGCTTTCTTT. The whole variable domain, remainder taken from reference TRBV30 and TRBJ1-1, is SQTIHQWPATLVQPVGSPLSLECTVEGTSNPNLYWYRQAAGRGLQLLFYSVGIGQISSEVPQNLSASRPQDRQFILSSKKLLLSDSGFYLCAWSHGSRDRGSRRAFFGQGTRLTVV.

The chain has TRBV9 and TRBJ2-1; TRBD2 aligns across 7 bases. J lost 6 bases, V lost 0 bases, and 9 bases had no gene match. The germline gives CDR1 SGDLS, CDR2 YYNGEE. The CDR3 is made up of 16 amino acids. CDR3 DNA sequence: TGTGCCAGCAGCGTAGTTTGGGGGGGGGTTGCCAATGAGCAGTTCTTC. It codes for CASSVVWGGVANEQFF. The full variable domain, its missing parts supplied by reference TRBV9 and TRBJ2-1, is DSGVTQTPKHLITATGQRVTLRCSPRSGDLSVYWYQQSLDQGLQFLIQYYNGEERAKGNILERFSAQQFPDLHSELNLSSLELGDSALYFCASSVVWGGVANEQFFGPGTRLTVL.

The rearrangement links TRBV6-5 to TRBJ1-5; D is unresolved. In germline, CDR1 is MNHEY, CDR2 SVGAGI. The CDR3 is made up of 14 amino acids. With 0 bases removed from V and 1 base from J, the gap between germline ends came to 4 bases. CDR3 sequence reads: CASSYSRSNQPQHF. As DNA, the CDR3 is TGTGCCAGCAGTTACTCCCGGAGCAATCAGCCCCAGCATTTT.

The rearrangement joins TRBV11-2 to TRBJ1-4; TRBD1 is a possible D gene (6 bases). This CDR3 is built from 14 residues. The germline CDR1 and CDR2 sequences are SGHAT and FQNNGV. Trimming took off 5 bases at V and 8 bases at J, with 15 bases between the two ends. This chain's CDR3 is CASSDTGRGEKLFF. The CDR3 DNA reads TGTGCCAGCAGCGACACAGGGAGGGGCGAAAAACTGTTTTTT.

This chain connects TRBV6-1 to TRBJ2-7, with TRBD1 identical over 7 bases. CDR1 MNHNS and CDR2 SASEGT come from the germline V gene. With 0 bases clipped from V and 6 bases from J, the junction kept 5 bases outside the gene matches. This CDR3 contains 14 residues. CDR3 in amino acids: CASSEAQQGFEQYF. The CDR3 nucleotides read TGTGCCAGCAGTGAAGCGCAACAGGGGTTCGAGCAGTACTTC.

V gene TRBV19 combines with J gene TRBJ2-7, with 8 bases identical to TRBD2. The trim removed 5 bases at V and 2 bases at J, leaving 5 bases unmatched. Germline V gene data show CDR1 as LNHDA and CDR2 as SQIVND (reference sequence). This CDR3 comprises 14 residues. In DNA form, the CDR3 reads TGTGCCAGTAGTGTAACTAGCGGACCCTACGAGCAGTACTTC. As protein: CASSVTSGPYEQYF.

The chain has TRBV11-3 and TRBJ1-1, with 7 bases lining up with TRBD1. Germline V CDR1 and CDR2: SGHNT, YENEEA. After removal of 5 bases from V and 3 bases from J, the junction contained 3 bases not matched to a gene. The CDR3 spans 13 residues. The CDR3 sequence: CASSPGQDTEAFF. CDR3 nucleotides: TGTGCCAGCAGCCCCGGACAGGACACTGAAGCTTTCTTT.

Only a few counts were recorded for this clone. The CDR3 DNA reads as TGTGCCACAGGACAGGGTTGGGGCACAGATACGCAGTATTTT. It translates to CATGQGWGTDTQYF. The V and J genes are TRBV27 and TRBJ2-3, with 8 positions matching TRBD1. Germline assignment: CDR1 MNHEY and CDR2 SMNVEV (reference sequence). The CDR3 is 14 amino acids. V lost 10 bases to trimming and J lost 1 base; unmatched junction nucleotides: 7.

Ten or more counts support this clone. The CDR3 coding sequence is TGTGCCTGGACGAGAAGGCGGGCAGATACGCAGTATTTT. This encodes CAWTRRRADTQYF. The rearrangement uses TRBV30 and TRBJ2-3, with D perhaps TRBD2 (5 bases). V was cut by 4 bases and J by 4 bases, with 12 bases left in between. This CDR3 has 13 amino acids. Germline values: CDR1 GTSNPN, CDR2 SVGIG (reference sequence).

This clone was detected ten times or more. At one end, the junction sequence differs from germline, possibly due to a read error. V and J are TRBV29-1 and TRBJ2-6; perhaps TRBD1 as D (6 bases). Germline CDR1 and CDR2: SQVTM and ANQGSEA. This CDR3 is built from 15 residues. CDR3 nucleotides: TGCAGCGTACGGTTAGGGGGTTCTGAGGCCAACGTCCTGACTTTC. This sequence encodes CSVRLGGSEANVLTF.

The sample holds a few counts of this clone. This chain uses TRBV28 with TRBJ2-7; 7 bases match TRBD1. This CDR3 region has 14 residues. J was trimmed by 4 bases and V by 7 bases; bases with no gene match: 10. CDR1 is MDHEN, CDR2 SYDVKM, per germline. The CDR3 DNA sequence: TGTGCCAGCACTGACGACAGGGCAAGGTACGAGCAGTACTTC. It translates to CASTDDRARYEQYF.

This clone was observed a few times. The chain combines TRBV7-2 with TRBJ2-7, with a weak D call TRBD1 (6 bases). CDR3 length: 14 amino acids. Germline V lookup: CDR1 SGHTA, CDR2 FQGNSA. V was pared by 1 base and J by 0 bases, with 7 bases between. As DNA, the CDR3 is TGTGCCAGCAGCTTAGTACAGGGCTCCTACGAGCAGTACTTC. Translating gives CASSLVQGSYEQYF.

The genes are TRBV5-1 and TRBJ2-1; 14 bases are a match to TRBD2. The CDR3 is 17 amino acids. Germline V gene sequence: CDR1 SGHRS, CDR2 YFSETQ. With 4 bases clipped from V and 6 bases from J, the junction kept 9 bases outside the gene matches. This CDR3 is CASSAGLAGEGPNEQFF. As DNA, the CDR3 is TGCGCCAGCAGCGCGGGACTAGCGGGAGAGGGGCCCAATGAGCAGTTCTTC.

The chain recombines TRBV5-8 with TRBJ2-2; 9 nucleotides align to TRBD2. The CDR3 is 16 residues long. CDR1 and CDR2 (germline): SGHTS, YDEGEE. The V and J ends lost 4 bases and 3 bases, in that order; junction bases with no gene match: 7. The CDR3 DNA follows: TGTGCCAGCAGCCGCGCTAGCGGGGCTTACACCGGGGAGCTGTTTTTT. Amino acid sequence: CASSRASGAYTGELFF.

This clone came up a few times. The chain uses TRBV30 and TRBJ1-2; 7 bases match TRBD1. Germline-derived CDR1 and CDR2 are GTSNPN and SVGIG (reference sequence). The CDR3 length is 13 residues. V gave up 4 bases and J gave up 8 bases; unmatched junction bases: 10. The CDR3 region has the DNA TGTGCCTGGACACATTCGGACAGGTTCGGCTACACCTTC. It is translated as CAWTHSDRFGYTF.

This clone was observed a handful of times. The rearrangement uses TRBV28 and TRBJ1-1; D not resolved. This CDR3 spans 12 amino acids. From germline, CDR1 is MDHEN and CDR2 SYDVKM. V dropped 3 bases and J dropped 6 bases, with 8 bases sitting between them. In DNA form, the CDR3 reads TGTGCCAGCAGTTTTGAACGGGCTGAAGCTTTCTTT. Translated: CASSFERAEAFF.

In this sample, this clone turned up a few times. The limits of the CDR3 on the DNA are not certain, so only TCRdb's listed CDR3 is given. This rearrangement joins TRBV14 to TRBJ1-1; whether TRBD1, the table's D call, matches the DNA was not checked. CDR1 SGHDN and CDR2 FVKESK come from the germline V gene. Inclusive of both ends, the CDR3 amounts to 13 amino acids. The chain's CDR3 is CASSPRFGQGIIF.

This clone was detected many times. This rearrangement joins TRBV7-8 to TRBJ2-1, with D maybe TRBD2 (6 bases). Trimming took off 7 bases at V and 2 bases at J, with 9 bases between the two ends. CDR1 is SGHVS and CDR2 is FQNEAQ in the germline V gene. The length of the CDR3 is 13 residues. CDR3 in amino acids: CASTEGPYNEQFF. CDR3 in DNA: TGTGCCAGCACGGAGGGGCCCTACAATGAGCAGTTCTTC.

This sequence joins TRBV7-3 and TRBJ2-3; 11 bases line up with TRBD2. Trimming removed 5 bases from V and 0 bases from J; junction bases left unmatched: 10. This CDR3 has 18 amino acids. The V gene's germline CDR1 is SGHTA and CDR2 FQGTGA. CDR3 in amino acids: CASSQYGLAGSSTDTQYF. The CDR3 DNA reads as TGTGCCAGCAGCCAGTACGGACTAGCGGGTTCTAGCACAGATACGCAGTATTTT. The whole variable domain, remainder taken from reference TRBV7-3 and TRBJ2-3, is GAGVSQTPSNKVTEKGKYVELRCDPISGHTALYWYRQSLGQGPEFLIYFQGTGAADDSGLPNDRFFAVRPEGSVSTLKIQRTERGDSAVYLCASSQYGLAGSSTDTQYFGPGTRLTVL.

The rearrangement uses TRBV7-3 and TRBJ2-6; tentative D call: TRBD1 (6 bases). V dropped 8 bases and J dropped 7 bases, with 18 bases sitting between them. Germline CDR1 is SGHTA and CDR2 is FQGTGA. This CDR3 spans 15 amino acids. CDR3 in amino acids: CASRDKALVANVLTF. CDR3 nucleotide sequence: TGTGCCAGCCGGGACAAGGCTCTCGTAGCCAACGTCCTGACTTTC.

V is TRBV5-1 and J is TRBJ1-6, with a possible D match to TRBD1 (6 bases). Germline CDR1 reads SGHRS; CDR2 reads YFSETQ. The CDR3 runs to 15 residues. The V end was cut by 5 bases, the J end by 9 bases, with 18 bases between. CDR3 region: CASSPAGDGVSPLHF. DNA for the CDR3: TGCGCCAGCAGTCCGGCAGGGGACGGCGTTTCACCCCTCCACTTT.

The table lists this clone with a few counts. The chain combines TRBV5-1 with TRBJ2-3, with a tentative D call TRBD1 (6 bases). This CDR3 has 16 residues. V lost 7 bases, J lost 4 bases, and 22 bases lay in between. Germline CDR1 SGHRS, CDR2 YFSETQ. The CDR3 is CASGPPRAKGADTQYF. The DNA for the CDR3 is TGCGCCAGCGGGCCCCCGAGGGCGAAGGGGGCAGATACGCAGTATTTT.

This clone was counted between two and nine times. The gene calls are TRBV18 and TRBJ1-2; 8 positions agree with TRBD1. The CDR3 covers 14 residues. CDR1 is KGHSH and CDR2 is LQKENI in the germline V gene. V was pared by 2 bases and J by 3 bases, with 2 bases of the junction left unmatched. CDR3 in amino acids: CASSPGQGHYGYTF. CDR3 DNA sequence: TGTGCCAGCTCACCAGGACAGGGACACTATGGCTACACCTTC.

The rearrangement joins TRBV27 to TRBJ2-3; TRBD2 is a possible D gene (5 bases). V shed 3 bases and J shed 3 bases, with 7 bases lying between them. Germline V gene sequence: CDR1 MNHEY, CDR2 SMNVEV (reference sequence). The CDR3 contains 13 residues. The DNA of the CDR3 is TGTGCCAGCAGTTTTAGGGAGACAGATACGCAGTATTTT. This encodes CASSFRETDTQYF.

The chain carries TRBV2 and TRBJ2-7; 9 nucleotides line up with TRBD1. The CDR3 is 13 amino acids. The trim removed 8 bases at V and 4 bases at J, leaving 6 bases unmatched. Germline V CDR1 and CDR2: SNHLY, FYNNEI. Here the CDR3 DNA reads TGTGCCAGCGCGGACAGGGGATCTTACGAGCAGTACTTC. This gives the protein CASADRGSYEQYF.